The T cell receptor beta chain under discussion was sequenced for a study of siplizumab effects on memory and regulatory T cells. General study findings and limits: A minor fraction of alloreactive clones, and no more, mapped to unstimulated subsets. Apparently more diverse than memory cells, naive T cells also seemed major alloresponse contributors. Suppressive function of proliferating Tregs from siplizumab cultures was not confirmed. Phenotypic classification as naive or memory proved unattainable for roughly 80-97% of proliferating CD4+ or CD8+ clones.

Assay: immunoSEQ multiplex PCR; the TCRdb copy retains only in-frame clones and omits some. The sample lists around 120,000 clones, roughly 94% seen once, with under 2% in the top ten. As regards this clone: The target antigen is unknown.

The CDR3 loop spans 16 amino acids. The germline gives CDR1 ENHRY, CDR2 SYGVKD. The ends lost 3 bases at V and 6 bases at J; junction bases unmatched: 5. This chain joins TRBV10-3 and TRBJ2-1; 13 bases map to TRBD2. The material sequenced was non-Treg CD4+ T cells sorted from blood. This sequence originates from a human donor in good health. The CDR3 protein is CAISDLGLAGANEQFF. Written as DNA, the CDR3 is TGTGCCATCAGTGACCTCGGACTAGCGGGAGCCAATGAGCAGTTCTTC.